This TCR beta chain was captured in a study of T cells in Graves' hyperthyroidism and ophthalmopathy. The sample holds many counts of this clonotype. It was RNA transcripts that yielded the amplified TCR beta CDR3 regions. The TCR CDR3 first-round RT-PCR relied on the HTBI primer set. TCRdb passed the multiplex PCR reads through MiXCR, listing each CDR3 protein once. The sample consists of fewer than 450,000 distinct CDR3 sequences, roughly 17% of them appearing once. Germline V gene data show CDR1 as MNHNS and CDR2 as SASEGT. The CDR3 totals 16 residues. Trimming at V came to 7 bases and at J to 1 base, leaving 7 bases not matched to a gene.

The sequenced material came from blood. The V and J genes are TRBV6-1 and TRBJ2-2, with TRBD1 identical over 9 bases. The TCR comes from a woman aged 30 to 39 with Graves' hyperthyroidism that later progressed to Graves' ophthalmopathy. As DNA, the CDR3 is TGTGCCAGCATAGAACAGGGGGCGATGAACACCGGGGAGCTGTTTTTT. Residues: CASIEQGAMNTGELFF.